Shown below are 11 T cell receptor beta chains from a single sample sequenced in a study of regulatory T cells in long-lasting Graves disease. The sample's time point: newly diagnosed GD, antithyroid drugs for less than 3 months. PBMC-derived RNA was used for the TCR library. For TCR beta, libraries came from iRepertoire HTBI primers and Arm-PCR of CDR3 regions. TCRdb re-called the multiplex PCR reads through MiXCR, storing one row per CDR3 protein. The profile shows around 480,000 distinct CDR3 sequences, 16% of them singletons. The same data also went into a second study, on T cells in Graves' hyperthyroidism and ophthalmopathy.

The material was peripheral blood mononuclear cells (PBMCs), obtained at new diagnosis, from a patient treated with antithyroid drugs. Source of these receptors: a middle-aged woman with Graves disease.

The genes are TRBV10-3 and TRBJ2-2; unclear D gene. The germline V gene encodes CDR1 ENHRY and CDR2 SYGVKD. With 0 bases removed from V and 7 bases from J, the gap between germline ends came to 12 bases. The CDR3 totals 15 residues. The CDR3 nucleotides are TGTGCCATCAGTGAGTCGAGCCAGAGCAACGGGGAGCTGTTTTTT. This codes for CAISESSQSNGELFF.

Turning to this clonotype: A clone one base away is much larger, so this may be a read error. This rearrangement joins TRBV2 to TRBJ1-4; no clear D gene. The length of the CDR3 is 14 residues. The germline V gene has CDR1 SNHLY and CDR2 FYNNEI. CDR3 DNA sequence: TGTGCCAGCAGGGAAACAGCCCTCCGTGAAAAACTGTCTTTT. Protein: CASRETALREKLSF. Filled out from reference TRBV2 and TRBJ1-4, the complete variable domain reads EPEVTQTPSHQVTQMGQEVILRCVPISNHLYFYWYRQILGQKVEFLVSFYNNEISEKSEIFDDQFSVERPDGSNFTLKIRSTKLEDSAMYFCASRETALREKLSFGSGTQLSVL.

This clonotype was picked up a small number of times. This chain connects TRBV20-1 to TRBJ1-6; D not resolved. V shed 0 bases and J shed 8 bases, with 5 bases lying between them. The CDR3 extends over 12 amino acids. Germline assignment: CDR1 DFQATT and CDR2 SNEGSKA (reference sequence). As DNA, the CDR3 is TGCAGTGCTAGAGATCCCGATTCACCCCTCCACTTT. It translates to CSARDPDSPLHF.

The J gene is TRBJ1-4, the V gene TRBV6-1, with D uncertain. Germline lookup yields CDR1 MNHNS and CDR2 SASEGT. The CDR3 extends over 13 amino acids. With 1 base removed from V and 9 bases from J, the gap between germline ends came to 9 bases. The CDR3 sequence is CASSEVGAKKLFF. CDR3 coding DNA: TGTGCCAGCAGTGAAGTAGGAGCCAAAAAACTGTTTTTT.

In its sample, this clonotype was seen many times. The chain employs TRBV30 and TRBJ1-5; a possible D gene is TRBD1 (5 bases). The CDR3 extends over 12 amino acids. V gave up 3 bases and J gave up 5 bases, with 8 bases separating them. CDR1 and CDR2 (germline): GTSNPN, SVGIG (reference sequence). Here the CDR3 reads CAWSQGDQPQHF. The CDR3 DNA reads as TGTGCCTGGAGCCAGGGTGATCAGCCCCAGCATTTT.

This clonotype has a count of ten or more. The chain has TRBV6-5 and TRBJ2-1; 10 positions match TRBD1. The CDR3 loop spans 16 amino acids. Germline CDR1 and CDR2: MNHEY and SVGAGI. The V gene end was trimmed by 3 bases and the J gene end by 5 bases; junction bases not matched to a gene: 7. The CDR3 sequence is CASSYLWGQGNNEQFF. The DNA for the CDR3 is TGTGCCAGCAGTTATTTGTGGGGACAGGGGAACAATGAGCAGTTCTTC.

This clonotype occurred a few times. CDR3 DNA sequence: TGCAGTGCTCTTCAAATGGGGGCCAACTCGGGCCAGCCCCAGCATTTT. It translates to CSALQMGANSGQPQHF. The chain has TRBV20-1 and TRBJ1-5; D might be TRBD1 (6 bases). The ends were cut back, 5 bases at V and 7 bases at J, with 24 bases in the middle. The germline gives CDR1 DFQATT, CDR2 SNEGSKA (reference sequence). This CDR3 contains 16 residues.

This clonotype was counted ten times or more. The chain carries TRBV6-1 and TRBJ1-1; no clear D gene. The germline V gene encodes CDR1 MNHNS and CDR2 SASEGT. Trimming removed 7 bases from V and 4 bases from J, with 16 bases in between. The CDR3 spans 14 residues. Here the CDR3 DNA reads TGTGCCAGCACTCGGGGTCCTCCGGGCACTGAAGCTTTCTTT. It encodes CASTRGPPGTEAFF.

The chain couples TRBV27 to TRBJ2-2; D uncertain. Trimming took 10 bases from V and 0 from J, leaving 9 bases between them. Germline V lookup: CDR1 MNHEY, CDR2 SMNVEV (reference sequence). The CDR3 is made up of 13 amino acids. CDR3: CATSVTNTGELFF. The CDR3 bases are TGTGCCACCAGCGTGACGAACACCGGGGAGCTGTTTTTT.

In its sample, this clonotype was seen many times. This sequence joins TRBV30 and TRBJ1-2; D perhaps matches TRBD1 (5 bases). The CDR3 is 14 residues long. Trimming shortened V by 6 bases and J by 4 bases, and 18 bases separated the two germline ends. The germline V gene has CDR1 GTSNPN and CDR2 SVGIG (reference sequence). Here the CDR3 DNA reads TGTGCCTGCGGCCCCAGACAGACGCTCTATGGCTACACCTTC. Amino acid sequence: CACGPRQTLYGYTF.

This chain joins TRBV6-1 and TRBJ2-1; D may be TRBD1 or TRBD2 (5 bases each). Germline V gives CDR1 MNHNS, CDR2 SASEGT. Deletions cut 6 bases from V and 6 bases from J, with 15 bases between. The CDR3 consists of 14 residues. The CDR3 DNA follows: TGTGCCAGCAGGTCCTCCGGGACCTTCAATGAGCAGTTCTTC. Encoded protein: CASRSSGTFNEQFF.